The 28 T cell receptor beta chains listed next were all sequenced from one sample in a study of blood T cell repertoires in COVID-19. The data were produced by immunoSEQ multiplex PCR, yet TCRdb's version contains in-frame clones alone and is incomplete. The sample comprises 120,000 to 150,000 clones, around 80% of which are singletons, and roughly two fifths rests with the top ten. Sequencing was done on a sample of peripheral blood. The source is a human donor in a cohort sampled during active COVID-19.

The chain carries TRBV19 and TRBJ1-1; 7 nucleotides line up with TRBD1. After removal of 7 bases from V and 0 bases from J, the junction contained 8 bases not matched to a gene. This CDR3 is built from 15 residues. Germline loops: CDR1 LNHDA, CDR2 SQIVND (reference sequence). The CDR3 bases are TGTGCCAGTACCGAAGGGACAGCAGTGAACACTGAAGCTTTCTTT. Its translation is CASTEGTAVNTEAFF.

This clone came up a few times. The chain has TRBV6-5 and TRBJ1-5; 9 bases fit TRBD1. The J segment lost 1 base and the V segment lost 6 bases, leaving 4 bases of the junction unmatched. The germline gives CDR1 MNHEY, CDR2 SVGAGI. This CDR3 comprises 15 residues. This CDR3 reads CASRRDRASNQPQHF. CDR3 nucleotide sequence: TGTGCCAGCAGAAGGGACAGGGCAAGCAATCAGCCCCAGCATTTT.

The chain uses TRBV30 and TRBJ1-3, with no clear D. Looked up from germline, CDR1 is GTSNPN and CDR2 is SVGIG (reference sequence). Trimming stripped 0 bases from V and 2 bases from J, with 8 bases between. This CDR3 is 14 amino acids long. This CDR3 reads CAWSVLAAGNTIYF. The CDR3 nucleotides read TGTGCCTGGAGTGTACTTGCCGCTGGAAACACCATATATTTT. The entire variable domain, with the rest obtained from reference TRBV30 and TRBJ1-3, is as follows: SQTIHQWPATLVQPVGSPLSLECTVEGTSNPNLYWYRQAAGRGLQLLFYSVGIGQISSEVPQNLSASRPQDRQFILSSKKLLLSDSGFYLCAWSVLAAGNTIYFGEGSWLTVV.

This chain connects TRBV5-1 to TRBJ2-3; the match to TRBD1 covers 7 bases. The V gene's germline CDR1 is SGHRS and CDR2 YFSETQ. CDR3 length equals 14 residues. With 3 bases clipped from V and 1 base from J, the junction kept 2 bases outside the gene matches. The CDR3 region is CASSYDRGTDTQYF. DNA for the CDR3: TGCGCCAGCAGCTACGACAGGGGCACAGATACGCAGTATTTT.

To note about this clone: Different DNA sequences within this sample yield the same CDR3. The chain uses TRBV27 and TRBJ1-5; D gene ambiguous. Germline V gene lookup returns CDR1 MNHEY and CDR2 SMNVEV (reference sequence). The CDR3 length is 13 residues. The germline V and J ends were trimmed by 2 bases and 2 bases, with 4 bases remaining between them. CDR3 sequence reads: CASSLQGNQPQHF. CDR3 bases: TGTGCCAGCAGTTTACAGGGCAATCAGCCCCAGCATTTT.

This clone was seen a few times. CDR3: CASSPSPTAGTPLHF. Written as DNA, the CDR3 is TGTGCCAGCAGCCCTTCGCCGACAGCAGGGACACCCCTCCACTTT. The gene calls are TRBV11-3 and TRBJ1-6; D may be TRBD1 (5 bases). V was pared by 5 bases and J by 11 bases, with 19 bases between. CDR3 length equals 15 residues. Germline-derived CDR1 and CDR2 are SGHNT and YENEEA. The variable domain in full, completed from reference TRBV11-3 and TRBJ1-6, reads EAGVVQSPRYKIIEKKQPVAFWCNPISGHNTLYWYLQNLGQGPELLIRYENEEAVDDSQLPKDRFSAERLKGVDSTLKIQPAELGDSAVYLCASSPSPTAGTPLHFGNGTRLTVT.

The chain joins TRBV5-4 to TRBJ2-3; D possibly corresponds to TRBD1 (6 bases). CDR3 length equals 15 residues. Trimming removed 6 bases at V and 0 bases at J, with 14 bases between. The germline CDR1 and CDR2 sequences are SGHNT and YYREEE (reference sequence). CDR3 residues: CASIKDRSSTDTQYF. Written as DNA, the CDR3 is TGTGCCAGCATCAAAGACAGGTCTAGCACAGATACGCAGTATTTT.

The chain has TRBV6-2 or TRBV6-3 and TRBJ2-7; 7 bases agree with TRBD1. With 7 bases clipped from V and 0 bases from J, the junction kept 9 bases outside the gene matches. The CDR3 is 15 residues long. The germline CDR1 and CDR2 sequences are MNHEY and SVGEGT. DNA of the CDR3: TGTGCCAGCACCCCACAGGGGCCAAGCTCCTACGAGCAGTACTTC. Residues: CASTPQGPSSYEQYF.

The gene calls are TRBV5-4 and TRBJ2-4; a possible D gene is TRBD1 (6 bases). CDR3 length equals 16 residues. The ends were cut back, 4 bases at V and 0 bases at J, with 14 bases in the middle. Germline CDR1 and CDR2: SGHNT and YYREEE (reference sequence). The CDR3 loop reads CASSTGQTLAKNIQYF. CDR3 coding DNA: TGTGCCAGCAGCACCGGACAGACACTAGCCAAAAACATTCAGTACTTC.

This clone has only one observation. The J gene is TRBJ2-5, the V gene TRBV19; 10 bases line up with TRBD1. After removal of 7 bases from V and 5 bases from J, the junction contained 7 bases not matched to a gene. The germline V gene has CDR1 LNHDA and CDR2 SQIVND (reference sequence). This CDR3 contains 14 residues. The DNA of the CDR3 is TGTGCCAGTACCCGGGACAGGGGTTCGGAGACCCAGTACTTC. Amino acids: CASTRDRGSETQYF.

The V call is TRBV7-9, the J call TRBJ1-3; D may be TRBD1 (6 bases). V was clipped by 5 bases and J by 3 bases, with 11 bases between them. The CDR3 consists of 14 residues. Germline V gives CDR1 SEHNR, CDR2 FQNEAQ (reference sequence). CDR3 sequence: CASSHGQSGNTIYF. The CDR3 bases are TGTGCCAGCAGCCACGGACAGAGTGGAAACACCATATATTTT. The full variable domain, with the rest looked up from reference TRBV7-9 and TRBJ1-3, is DTGVSQNPRHKITKRGQNVTFRCDPISEHNRLYWYRQTLGQGPEFLTYFQNEAQLEKSRLLSDRFSAERPKGSFSTLEIQRTEQGDSAMYLCASSHGQSGNTIYFGEGSWLTVV.

This chain joins TRBV13 and TRBJ2-7, with D maybe TRBD2 (6 bases). Looked up from germline, CDR1 is PRHDT and CDR2 is FYEKMQ (reference sequence). V lost 1 base, J lost 2 bases, and 15 bases lay in between. The CDR3 is made up of 16 amino acids. CDR3 nucleotides: TGTGCCAGCAGCTTAGCCGCGGGACGGCGAACCTACGAGCAGTACTTC. Residues: CASSLAAGRRTYEQYF.

This clone has just a few counts. The chain combines TRBV5-1 with TRBJ2-7; 10 bases match TRBD1. The CDR3 has 14 amino acids. Germline values: CDR1 SGHRS, CDR2 YFSETQ. Trimming removed 3 bases from V and 6 bases from J; junction bases left unmatched: 6. Written as DNA, the CDR3 is TGCGCCAGCAGCTCCAGGGGACAGGGGTTCGAGCAGTACTTC. Its protein product is CASSSRGQGFEQYF.

The V and J genes are TRBV19 and TRBJ1-2; 9 nucleotides align to TRBD1. V was pared by 1 base and J by 4 bases, with 1 base of the junction left unmatched. Looked up from germline, CDR1 is LNHDA and CDR2 is SQIVND (reference sequence). The CDR3 covers 14 residues. CDR3 nucleotides: TGTGCCAGTAGTATAGGGGACAGGGTCTATGGCTACACCTTC. This gives the protein CASSIGDRVYGYTF.

This chain uses TRBV3-1 (or the pseudogene TRBV3-2) with TRBJ1-4; no firm D call. V dropped 5 bases and J dropped 8 bases, with 6 bases sitting between them. In germline, CDR1 is LGHDT, CDR2 YNNKEL (reference sequence). This CDR3 comprises 11 residues. The CDR3 loop reads CASSFGEKLFF. The CDR3 DNA reads TGTGCCAGCAGCTTCGGGGAAAAACTGTTTTTT.

The chain links TRBV10-1 to TRBJ2-2; D unresolved. Germline-derived CDR1 and CDR2 are WNHNN and SYGVQD (reference sequence). The V end was cut by 11 bases, the J end by 6 bases, with 13 bases between. There are 12 residues in the CDR3. CDR3: CASAGSAGELFF. CDR3 in DNA: TGCGCCTCGGCCGGGTCGGCCGGGGAGCTGTTTTTT.

The V gene is TRBV6-5, the J gene TRBJ2-2; 10 bases fit TRBD1. The CDR3 length is 15 residues. CDR1 is MNHEY, CDR2 SVGAGI, per germline. With 4 bases clipped from V and 1 base from J, the junction kept 0 bases outside the gene matches. The CDR3 here is CASSWDRGNTGELFF. For the CDR3, the DNA is TGTGCCAGCAGTTGGGACAGGGGGAACACCGGGGAGCTGTTTTTT.

This sequence joins TRBV5-8 and TRBJ2-7; 9 nucleotides line up with TRBD2. The CDR3 extends over 15 amino acids. Losses at the gene ends were 1 base for V and 2 bases for J; bases not matched to a gene: 4. Germline lookup yields CDR1 SGHTS and CDR2 YDEGEE. The CDR3 is CASSLSSGGPYEQYF. CDR3 bases: TGTGCCAGCAGCTTGAGTAGCGGGGGTCCCTACGAGCAGTACTTC. Full variable domain (missing parts from reference TRBV5-8 and TRBJ2-7): EAGVTQSPTHLIKTRGQQATLRCSPISGHTSVYWYQQALGLGLQFLLWYDEGEERNRGNFPPRFSGRQFPNYSSELNVNALELEDSALYLCASSLSSGGPYEQYFGPGTRLTVT.

V gene TRBV7-9 combines with J gene TRBJ2-5, with 7 bases identical to TRBD1. This CDR3 is 13 amino acids long. CDR1 SEHNR and CDR2 FQNEAQ come from the germline V gene (reference sequence). With V trimmed by 5 bases and J by 3 bases, 3 bases remained unmatched. Written as DNA, the CDR3 is TGTGCCAGCAGCAGTCAGGGGGAAGAGACCCAGTACTTC. Amino acid sequence: CASSSQGEETQYF. The variable domain in full, with the rest retrieved from reference TRBV7-9 and TRBJ2-5, is DTGVSQNPRHKITKRGQNVTFRCDPISEHNRLYWYRQTLGQGPEFLTYFQNEAQLEKSRLLSDRFSAERPKGSFSTLEIQRTEQGDSAMYLCASSSQGEETQYFGPGTRLLVL.

The J gene is TRBJ1-1, the V gene TRBV30; 8 bases agree with TRBD1. The CDR3 runs to 16 residues. With V trimmed by 2 bases and J by 2 bases, 10 bases remained unmatched. The germline gives CDR1 GTSNPN, CDR2 SVGIG (reference sequence). The CDR3 loop reads CAWSPRGRDRNTEAFF. The CDR3 DNA reads as TGTGCCTGGAGTCCCAGGGGGCGAGATCGTAACACTGAAGCTTTCTTT.

V gene TRBV27 combines with J gene TRBJ2-5; 9 nucleotides match TRBD2. The CDR3 totals 14 residues. J gave up 5 bases and V 2 bases, and 3 bases lay outside the gene matches. CDR1 MNHEY and CDR2 SMNVEV come from the germline V gene (reference sequence). CDR3 residues: CASSLAGGPETQYF. In DNA, the CDR3 is TGTGCCAGCAGTTTAGCGGGGGGGCCGGAGACCCAGTACTTC.

The chain uses TRBV27 and TRBJ1-4, with 8 positions matching TRBD1. Germline CDR1 MNHEY, CDR2 SMNVEV (reference sequence). CDR3 length: 15 amino acids. The trim removed 3 bases at V and 4 bases at J, leaving 4 bases unmatched. The CDR3 coding sequence is TGTGCCAGCAGTTTCTACAGGGGGAGTAATGAAAAACTGTTTTTT. Its translation: CASSFYRGSNEKLFF.

For the CDR3, the DNA is TGTGCCAGCAGTTACATCAGGGGGCGTATGAACACTGAAGCTTTCTTT. Protein product: CASSYIRGRMNTEAFF. This chain connects TRBV6-2 or TRBV6-3 to TRBJ1-1, with 8 bases aligning to TRBD1. V was pared by 2 bases and J by 0 bases, with 5 bases of the junction left unmatched. The germline CDR1 and CDR2 sequences are MNHEY and SVGEGT. The CDR3 totals 16 residues.

The V call is TRBV15, the J call TRBJ1-5; tentatively, D is TRBD1 (6 bases). The length of the CDR3 is 15 residues. The V end was cut by 0 bases, the J end by 7 bases, with 13 bases between. Per germline, CDR1 LNHNV and CDR2 YYDKDF (reference sequence). The CDR3: CATSRDLGGGQPQHF. The CDR3 coding sequence is TGTGCCACCAGCAGAGACCTAGGGGGTGGCCAGCCCCAGCATTTT.

This clone was counted only a few times. The CDR3 DNA is TGTGCCAGCAGCCAAACCGGGACAGGGGCCATCGAGCAGTACTTC. Its translation is CASSQTGTGAIEQYF. The J gene is TRBJ2-7, the V gene TRBV3-1 (or the pseudogene TRBV3-2), with 10 bases that match TRBD1. CDR3 length: 15 residues. Trimming removed 2 bases from V and 6 bases from J; junction bases left unmatched: 7. CDR1 is LGHDT and CDR2 is YNNKEL in the germline V gene (reference sequence).

V gene TRBV27 combines with J gene TRBJ2-1; TRBD1 matches at 11 bases. Germline assignment: CDR1 MNHEY and CDR2 SMNVEV (reference sequence). The CDR3 sequence is 13 residues long. Trimming cost V 8 bases and J 6 bases; bases outside gene matches: 3. The CDR3 is CASWGQGGNEQFF. CDR3 bases: TGTGCCAGCTGGGGACAGGGGGGCAATGAGCAGTTCTTC.

The V call is TRBV20-1, the J call TRBJ1-1, with 7 bases aligning to TRBD1. The junction had 8 bases not matched to a gene; V was cut back by 3 bases and J by 7 bases. The germline gives CDR1 DFQATT, CDR2 SNEGSKA (reference sequence). The CDR3 totals 13 residues. CDR3 amino acids: CSASPHRGDEAFF. The DNA for the CDR3 is TGCAGTGCTAGTCCCCACAGGGGAGATGAAGCTTTCTTT.

This clone has more than one count but fewer than ten. The chain joins TRBV28 to TRBJ1-5; the D gene is possibly TRBD1 (6 bases). This CDR3 is built from 15 residues. V was pared by 2 bases and J by 5 bases, with 13 bases between. Germline V CDR1 and CDR2: MDHEN, SYDVKM. CDR3 sequence reads: CASSLVRGPYQPQHF. The CDR3 DNA reads as TGTGCCAGCAGTTTAGTCAGGGGTCCCTATCAGCCCCAGCATTTT.